These 30 T cell receptor beta chains share one sample of origin, sequenced in a study of T cell responses to AZD1222 COVID-19 vaccine. The method was immunoSEQ multiplex PCR; TCRdb's version includes in-frame clones alone and lacks a portion of them. The table includes about 130,000 clones, 90% to 95% detected once. The sequencing here drew on peripheral blood, taken 28 days after the second AZD1222 dose. Receptor source: an adult who received the AZD1222 COVID-19 vaccine.

The chain has TRBV28 and TRBJ1-5; the D gene is possibly TRBD1 (6 bases). Trimming removed 3 bases from V and 2 bases from J, with 11 bases in between. Germline V lookup: CDR1 MDHEN, CDR2 SYDVKM. This CDR3 contains 15 residues. CDR3 bases: TGTGCCAGCAGTTTGGGGGCCGCAGGCAATCAGCCCCAGCATTTT. Encoded protein: CASSLGAAGNQPQHF.

This chain links TRBV23-1 with TRBJ1-2; possible D gene TRBD1, 6 bases. TRBV23-1 is an open reading frame, and its role is uncertain. V lost 4 bases to trimming and J lost 7 bases, with 16 bases between them. The CDR3 is 14 amino acids. The CDR3 sequence: CASSRGQTVGGYTF. CDR3 sequence (DNA): TGCGCCAGCAGTCGAGGACAGACCGTTGGTGGCTACACCTTC.

CDR3 coding DNA: TGTGCCAGCAGTATTATACAGGGACAGGTACGCGAGCAGTACTTC. Translation: CASSIIQGQVREQYF. The rearrangement uses TRBV27 and TRBJ2-7, with 8 bases matching TRBD1. CDR1 and CDR2 (germline): MNHEY, SMNVEV (reference sequence). V lost 5 bases and J lost 6; bases outside the gene matches: 12. The CDR3 has 15 residues.

V usage is TRBV5-1 and J usage is TRBJ2-7; D might be TRBD1 or TRBD2, each matching 5 bases. The germline V gene has CDR1 SGHRS and CDR2 YFSETQ. This CDR3 is 13 amino acids long. Trimming removed 4 bases from V and 4 bases from J, with 12 bases in between. CDR3 sequence: CASSTGPTYEQYF. CDR3 DNA: TGCGCCAGCAGCACGGGACCCACATACGAGCAGTACTTC.

As DNA, the CDR3 is TGTGCCAGCACGTATGGGACAGGGGTAACCTACGAGCAGTACTTC. This translates into CASTYGTGVTYEQYF. The chain couples TRBV2 to TRBJ2-7, with 10 bases aligning to TRBD1. This CDR3 has 15 residues. CDR1 SNHLY and CDR2 FYNNEI come from the germline V gene. The ends lost 7 bases at V and 2 bases at J; junction bases unmatched: 8.

The chain employs TRBV5-1 and TRBJ1-4; D not certain. V was shortened by 0 bases and J by 5 bases, with 8 bases between the two germline ends. CDR3 length: 14 residues. The germline V gene has CDR1 SGHRS and CDR2 YFSETQ. Here the CDR3 reads CASSLDSTNEKLFF. The CDR3, as DNA: TGCGCCAGCAGCTTGGACAGCACAAATGAAAAACTGTTTTTT.

The rearrangement uses TRBV18 and TRBJ1-1; 7 bases fit TRBD1. The trim removed 1 base at V and 7 bases at J, leaving 15 bases unmatched. From germline, CDR1 is KGHSH and CDR2 LQKENI. This CDR3 comprises 17 residues. The CDR3 protein is CASSPREGSRGYLEAFF. For the CDR3, the DNA is TGTGCCAGCTCACCACGCGAAGGGAGCAGGGGGTATCTTGAAGCTTTCTTT.

The rearrangement joins TRBV6-5 to TRBJ1-6, with D unclear. Germline V gene lookup returns CDR1 MNHEY and CDR2 SVGAGI. Trimming pared 2 bases from V and 7 bases from J, leaving 3 bases between. This CDR3 region has 12 residues. CDR3 nucleotide sequence: TGTGCCAGCAGTTACCCGAATTCACCCCTCCACTTT. This translates into CASSYPNSPLHF.

CDR3 loop: CASSILLREKLFF. The CDR3 bases are TGTGCCAGCAGCATCCTCCTTCGAGAAAAACTGTTTTTT. J is TRBJ1-4 and V is TRBV5-6; D call uncertain. The germline CDR1 and CDR2 sequences are SGHDT and YYEEEE. The CDR3 runs 13 residues. V dropped 4 bases and J dropped 8 bases, with 12 bases sitting between them.

This sequence joins TRBV5-1 and TRBJ1-2; unclear D gene. Trimming removed 4 bases at V and 0 bases at J, with 13 bases between. CDR3 size: 15 residues. Looked up from germline, CDR1 is SGHRS and CDR2 is YFSETQ. DNA for the CDR3: TGCGCCAGCAGCCTCGCGGGGTCAGCTAACTATGGCTACACCTTC. Protein: CASSLAGSANYGYTF. The full variable domain, its missing parts supplied by reference TRBV5-1 and TRBJ1-2, is KAGVTQTPRYLIKTRGQQVTLSCSPISGHRSVSWYQQTPGQGLQFLFEYFSETQRNKGNFPGRFSGRQFSNSRSEMNVSTLELGDSALYLCASSLAGSANYGYTFGSGTRLTVV.

This chain connects TRBV28 to TRBJ2-1; D remains unclear. This CDR3 is 12 amino acids long. Germline V gives CDR1 MDHEN, CDR2 SYDVKM. V was clipped by 2 bases and J by 8 bases, with 7 bases between them. The DNA of the CDR3 is TGTGCCAGCAGTTTAAAGTCGCATGAGCAGTTCTTC. Its protein is CASSLKSHEQFF. The whole variable domain, remainder taken from reference TRBV28 and TRBJ2-1, is DVKVTQSSRYLVKRTGEKVFLECVQDMDHENMFWYRQDPGLGLRLIYFSYDVKMKEKGDIPEGYSVSREKKERFSLILESASTNQTSMYLCASSLKSHEQFFGPGTRLTVL.

The chain is built from TRBV27 and TRBJ2-7; D unclear. Trimming took 5 bases from V and 4 from J, leaving 12 bases between them. Germline values: CDR1 MNHEY, CDR2 SMNVEV (reference sequence). CDR3 length equals 13 residues. In nucleotides, the CDR3 is TGTGCCAGCAGTCCGCGGAGACCGTACGAGCAGTACTTC. Translated: CASSPRRPYEQYF.

The chain has TRBV2 and TRBJ1-5; unclear D gene. This CDR3 is built from 14 residues. Germline values: CDR1 SNHLY, CDR2 FYNNEI. Trimming left V 3 bases short and J 5 bases short, with 11 bases between. DNA for the CDR3: TGTGCCAGCAGTGATAGTTCTGGGGATCAGCCCCAGCATTTT. Residues: CASSDSSGDQPQHF.

The genes are TRBV27 and TRBJ2-7; a possible D gene is TRBD1 (6 bases). The CDR3 spans 13 residues. Germline V gene lookup returns CDR1 MNHEY and CDR2 SMNVEV (reference sequence). The germline V and J ends were trimmed by 3 bases and 2 bases, with 8 bases remaining between them. The CDR3 nucleotides read TGTGCCAGCAGTTTGGGGGCCGCCTACGAGCAGTACTTC. Its protein product is CASSLGAAYEQYF.

The chain is built from TRBV5-4 and TRBJ1-2; no clear D. The CDR3 consists of 13 residues. Trimming stripped 4 bases from V and 4 bases from J, with 11 bases between. Germline V gives CDR1 SGHNT, CDR2 YYREEE (reference sequence). Written as DNA, the CDR3 is TGTGCCAGCAGCCCCTACGCAGTCTATGGCTACACCTTC. Residues: CASSPYAVYGYTF.

The chain carries TRBV30 and TRBJ2-7, with D hard to call. V lost 8 bases and J 1 base, leaving 6 bases between the germline ends. The CDR3 is 10 residues long. The germline gives CDR1 GTSNPN, CDR2 SVGIG (reference sequence). The CDR3 coding sequence is TGTGCCCTTGGGTCCTACGAGCAGTACTTC. Encoded protein: CALGSYEQYF.

The V and J genes are TRBV6-5 and TRBJ2-5; either TRBD1 or TRBD2 may supply D (5 bases each). Germline CDR1 reads MNHEY; CDR2 reads SVGAGI. Trimming shortened V by 5 bases and J by 5 bases, and 18 bases separated the two germline ends. The CDR3 is made up of 15 amino acids. CDR3 sequence: CASSPGPGQAETQYF. For the CDR3, the DNA is TGTGCCAGCAGTCCCGGTCCGGGGCAGGCCGAGACCCAGTACTTC.

The rearrangement joins TRBV28 to TRBJ1-1, with D possibly TRBD1 on 5 matching bases. Trimming stripped 6 bases from V and 11 bases from J, with 22 bases between. Per germline, CDR1 MDHEN and CDR2 SYDVKM. The CDR3 has 14 residues. As DNA, the CDR3 is TGTGCCAGCAGCCCGCCCGGCAGGGCCCTAGATGCTTTCTTT. Protein: CASSPPGRALDAFF.

The chain carries TRBV5-1 and TRBJ2-2, with D maybe TRBD1 (6 bases). Per germline, CDR1 SGHRS and CDR2 YFSETQ. The CDR3 is 15 amino acids. V was cut by 6 bases and J by 5 bases, with 17 bases left in between. CDR3 amino acids: CASTPTGMGTGELFF. CDR3 nucleotides: TGCGCCAGCACCCCAACAGGGATGGGGACCGGGGAGCTGTTTTTT.

This clone has just one count. This sequence joins TRBV5-6 and TRBJ1-1; D remains ambiguous. Per germline, CDR1 SGHDT and CDR2 YYEEEE. The CDR3 sequence is 15 residues long. Between the trimmed V and J ends, which lost 10 bases and 5 bases, there was a span of 24 bases. This CDR3 reads CAPKTIMGVGTEAFF. The CDR3 region has the DNA TGTGCCCCTAAAACCATTATGGGTGTAGGGACTGAAGCTTTCTTT. The complete variable domain, with remaining parts taken from reference TRBV5-6 and TRBJ1-1, reads DAGVTQSPTHLIKTRGQQVTLRCSPKSGHDTVSWYQQALGQGPQFIFQYYEEEERQRGNFPDRFSGHQFPNYSSELNVNALLLGDSALYLCAPKTIMGVGTEAFFGQGTRLTVV.

The chain combines TRBV27 with TRBJ1-5, with D hard to call. This CDR3 has 13 amino acids. Trimming removed 2 bases at V and 5 bases at J, with 7 bases between. Germline V gives CDR1 MNHEY, CDR2 SMNVEV (reference sequence). CDR3 in DNA: TGTGCCAGCAGTTTACGGGAGTATCAGCCCCAGCATTTT. This gives the protein CASSLREYQPQHF.

This rearrangement joins TRBV4-2 to TRBJ2-5, with a tentative D call TRBD2 (5 bases). Between the trimmed V and J ends, which lost 0 bases and 2 bases, there was a span of 7 bases. CDR3 length equals 14 residues. Germline CDR1 reads LGHNA; CDR2 reads YNFKEQ. CDR3 sequence reads: CASSQEGVQETQYF. CDR3 in DNA: TGTGCCAGCAGCCAAGAGGGAGTACAAGAGACCCAGTACTTC.

The chain employs TRBV10-3 and TRBJ2-1; D tentatively fits TRBD1 or TRBD2 (5 bases each). Germline CDR1 ENHRY, CDR2 SYGVKD. This CDR3 is built from 13 residues. The ends were cut back, 11 bases at V and 9 bases at J, with 20 bases in the middle. Written as DNA, the CDR3 is TGTGCCGCGGCCGGCGTCTCCGGGGCTGAGCAGTTCTTC. It yields the protein CAAAGVSGAEQFF.

The V and J genes are TRBV7-9 and TRBJ2-5; the D gene is possibly TRBD1 (5 bases). Germline assignment: CDR1 SEHNR and CDR2 FQNEAQ (reference sequence). The V end was cut by 1 base, the J end by 5 bases, with 14 bases between. This CDR3 is built from 15 residues. The CDR3 DNA reads TGTGCCAGCAGCTTAGTATGGGGCAGGCGGGAGACCCAGTACTTC. Its translation: CASSLVWGRRETQYF.

This clone was observed once. This sequence joins TRBV7-2 and TRBJ2-1; D assignment may be TRBD1 or TRBD2 (6 bases each). CDR3 size: 16 residues. Trimming left V 2 bases short and J 5 bases short, with 16 bases between. Per the germline V gene, CDR1 is SGHTA and CDR2 is FQGNSA. The CDR3 DNA follows: TGTGCCAGCAGCTTATCTAGGGGGGCCAGGAACAATGAGCAGTTCTTC. Its translation: CASSLSRGARNNEQFF.

This clone was counted once. This sequence joins TRBV28 and TRBJ2-7, with 8 bases aligning to TRBD2. Losses at the gene ends were 7 bases for V and 2 bases for J; bases not matched to a gene: 7. Germline CDR1 and CDR2: MDHEN and SYDVKM. The CDR3 loop spans 14 amino acids. The CDR3 DNA reads TGTGCCAGCACCGTCGGGGGGGTTGCCTACGAGCAGTACTTC. This sequence encodes CASTVGGVAYEQYF. The full variable domain, its missing parts supplied by reference TRBV28 and TRBJ2-7, is DVKVTQSSRYLVKRTGEKVFLECVQDMDHENMFWYRQDPGLGLRLIYFSYDVKMKEKGDIPEGYSVSREKKERFSLILESASTNQTSMYLCASTVGGVAYEQYFGPGTRLTVT.

V usage is TRBV9 and J usage is TRBJ2-2; either TRBD1 or TRBD2 may fit D (5 bases each). With 2 bases removed from V and 4 bases from J, the gap between germline ends came to 15 bases. The CDR3 length is 16 residues. Germline CDR1 reads SGDLS; CDR2 reads YYNGEE. In DNA, the CDR3 is TGTGCCAGCAGCGTGGTCCGAGGGGTTGCCACCGGGGAGCTGTTTTTT. This sequence encodes CASSVVRGVATGELFF. The entire variable domain, with the rest obtained from reference TRBV9 and TRBJ2-2, is as follows: DSGVTQTPKHLITATGQRVTLRCSPRSGDLSVYWYQQSLDQGLQFLIQYYNGEERAKGNILERFSAQQFPDLHSELNLSSLELGDSALYFCASSVVRGVATGELFFGEGSRLTVL.

This clone was seen only once. The CDR3 loop is CASSPGTGPYGYTF. Here the CDR3 DNA reads TGTGCCAGCAGTCCCGGGACAGGTCCTTATGGCTACACCTTC. The chain recombines TRBV28 with TRBJ1-2; 8 positions match TRBD1. The V gene's germline CDR1 is MDHEN and CDR2 SYDVKM. The CDR3 is 14 amino acids. V was pared by 5 bases and J by 5 bases, with 7 bases of the junction left unmatched.

The V and J genes are TRBV6-5 and TRBJ1-6; D not certain. With 0 bases removed from V and 8 bases from J, the gap between germline ends came to 11 bases. There are 15 residues in the CDR3. The germline V gene has CDR1 MNHEY and CDR2 SVGAGI. CDR3 residues: CASSYSKRRDSPLHF. The CDR3 DNA is TGTGCCAGCAGTTACTCGAAGCGGAGGGATTCACCCCTCCACTTT.

The rearrangement uses TRBV24-1 and TRBJ1-1; D not resolved. Germline V gene sequence: CDR1 KGHDR, CDR2 SFDVKD. Trimming took 7 bases from V and 0 from J, leaving 8 bases between them. The CDR3 consists of 13 residues. The CDR3 sequence is CATRGNLNTEAFF. The CDR3, as DNA: TGTGCCACCAGGGGGAATTTGAACACTGAAGCTTTCTTT.